Below, one T cell receptor (beta chain) is given with its context. This sample was taken from a study of blood T cell repertoires in COVID-19. Across the whole study: Collection of acute and convalescent COVID-19 samples took place in the United States, Italy and Spain.

In the original processing: The assay estimated nucleated cells by amplifying reference gene primers. Using immunoSEQ multiplex PCR, the repertoire was profiled, and TCRdb retains in-frame clones only, with some absent. V, J and clone size are taken as reported in that table, and D and trimming were inferred from the DNA itself. The top ten clones hold approximately 5.8% of a sample with under 95,000 clones, 60% to 75% of them seen once. Sequencing used peripheral blood. The sequence derives from a middle-aged man with active or convalescent COVID-19.

CDR3 loop: CASTIDRGRNQPQHF. DNA for the CDR3: TGTGCCAGTACCATCGACAGGGGACGGAATCAGCCCCAGCATTTT. The chain uses TRBV19 and TRBJ1-5, with TRBD1 matching over 8 bases. V was clipped by 7 bases and J by 4 bases; unmatched bases: 9. The CDR3 loop spans 15 amino acids. Germline V gives CDR1 LNHDA, CDR2 SQIVND (reference sequence).